The 17 T cell receptor beta chains given below trace back to one sample, sequenced in a study of chemoradiotherapy in HPV16-positive cancers. Repertoires were generated with immunoSEQ multiplex PCR, while TCRdb's copy carries only in-frame clones and drops some. Of roughly 5,600 clones in the sample, roughly 88% were seen once. Sequenced material: tumor tissue, taken from a patient who underwent chemoradiotherapy. These receptors came from a human donor with HPV-associated anogenital cancer.

The chain couples TRBV9 to TRBJ1-2; D not resolved. CDR3 length: 12 residues. V dropped 2 bases and J dropped 6 bases, with 8 bases sitting between them. Germline V lookup: CDR1 SGDLS, CDR2 YYNGEE. The chain's CDR3 is CASSVGGNGYTF. CDR3 DNA sequence: TGTGCCAGCAGCGTCGGAGGGAATGGCTACACCTTC.

The chain couples TRBV7-7 to TRBJ1-1, with a possible D match to TRBD1 (6 bases). V was cut by 4 bases and J by 1 base, with 7 bases left in between. The CDR3 sequence is 13 residues long. The germline gives CDR1 SSHAT, CDR2 FNYEAQ (reference sequence). The CDR3 nucleotides read TGTGCCAGCAGCTCGGACAGGAACACTGAAGCTTTCTTT. It encodes CASSSDRNTEAFF.

The rearrangement links TRBV5-1 to TRBJ1-3; D is possibly TRBD1 (5 bases). V lost 4 bases, J lost 0 bases, and 11 bases lay in between. The CDR3 length is 15 residues. Germline V gives CDR1 SGHRS, CDR2 YFSETQ. CDR3 loop: CASSPRGGSGNTIYF. The CDR3 DNA reads as TGCGCCAGCAGCCCCCGGGGGGGCTCTGGAAACACCATATATTTT.

The rearrangement joins TRBV6-5 to TRBJ2-3; 8 bases line up with TRBD2. The CDR3 has 15 residues. Looked up from germline, CDR1 is MNHEY and CDR2 is SVGAGI. With 7 bases clipped from V and 2 bases from J, the junction kept 8 bases outside the gene matches. The CDR3 DNA reads as TGTGCCAGCAAACGCGGGCGGGGGGACACAGATACGCAGTATTTT. It is translated as CASKRGRGDTDTQYF.

The chain links TRBV19 to TRBJ1-2; D is undetermined. This CDR3 is built from 17 residues. V lost 5 bases to trimming and J lost 0 bases, with 19 bases between them. Germline-derived CDR1 and CDR2 are LNHDA and SQIVND (reference sequence). CDR3 DNA sequence: TGTGCCAGTAGTGGCAGACTCTACCGGGGTCCTAACTATGGCTACACCTTC. Protein product: CASSGRLYRGPNYGYTF.

This sequence joins TRBV5-1 and TRBJ1-5; D is perhaps TRBD1 (5 bases). The CDR3 length is 17 residues. V was cut by 0 bases and J by 2 bases, with 15 bases left in between. In germline, CDR1 is SGHRS, CDR2 YFSETQ. CDR3 nucleotides: TGCGCCAGCAGCTTGGTGGGGAGGGACGTAGGCAATCAGCCCCAGCATTTT. Its translation is CASSLVGRDVGNQPQHF. The full variable domain, its missing parts supplied by reference TRBV5-1 and TRBJ1-5, is KAGVTQTPRYLIKTRGQQVTLSCSPISGHRSVSWYQQTPGQGLQFLFEYFSETQRNKGNFPGRFSGRQFSNSRSEMNVSTLELGDSALYLCASSLVGRDVGNQPQHFGDGTRLSIL.

V is TRBV6-5 and J is TRBJ2-2; tentatively, D is TRBD1 or TRBD2 (6 bases each). This CDR3 has 13 amino acids. V gave up 8 bases and J gave up 6 bases, with 13 bases separating them. Germline V gives CDR1 MNHEY, CDR2 SVGAGI. CDR3 protein: CASQSGGPGELFF. CDR3 bases: TGTGCCAGCCAAAGTGGGGGGCCCGGGGAGCTGTTTTTT.

The chain is built from TRBV2 and TRBJ2-7; TRBD1 agrees at 7 bases. Looked up from germline, CDR1 is SNHLY and CDR2 is FYNNEI. CDR3 length: 14 residues. Trimming at V came to 6 bases and at J to 1 base, leaving 6 bases not matched to a gene. For the CDR3, the DNA is TGTGCCAGCAGCGCCTGGACAGGATCCTACGAGCAGTACTTC. Translated, it gives CASSAWTGSYEQYF.

A few counts support this clone. V gene TRBV9 combines with J gene TRBJ2-3; tentative D call: TRBD2 (6 bases). Trimming cost V 3 bases and J 2 bases, with 13 bases left between them. The germline V gene has CDR1 SGDLS and CDR2 YYNGEE. This CDR3 has 15 amino acids. Written as DNA, the CDR3 is TGTGCCAGCAGCGGTTTAGCGGACCTCACAGATACGCAGTATTTT. Protein: CASSGLADLTDTQYF.

The sample holds one count of this clone. Written as DNA, the CDR3 is TGTGCCAGCAGCCTGGGGGGGAACACTGAAGCTTTCTTT. The encoded protein is CASSLGGNTEAFF. The chain joins TRBV5-4 to TRBJ1-1, with TRBD1 as a possible D gene (5 bases). V gave up 4 bases and J gave up 1 base, with 8 bases separating them. Germline lookup yields CDR1 SGHNT and CDR2 YYREEE (reference sequence). This CDR3 contains 13 residues. Full variable domain (remainder filled in from reference TRBV5-4 and TRBJ1-1): ETGVTQSPTHLIKTRGQQVTLRCSSQSGHNTVSWYQQALGQGPQFIFQYYREEENGRGNFPPRFSGLQFPNYSSELNVNALELDDSALYLCASSLGGNTEAFFGQGTRLTVV.

The rearrangement joins TRBV2 to TRBJ2-5; no definite D call. V was clipped by 7 bases and J by 1 base, with 10 bases between them. CDR3 length: 13 amino acids. CDR1 is SNHLY, CDR2 FYNNEI, per germline. The CDR3 nucleotides read TGTGCCAGCATCGGAGAGTTCCAAGAGACCCAGTACTTC. It codes for CASIGEFQETQYF.

The chain combines TRBV5-1 with TRBJ1-4, with D tentatively TRBD1 (5 bases). V lost 0 bases and J lost 4, with 13 bases in between. Per the germline V gene, CDR1 is SGHRS and CDR2 is YFSETQ. The CDR3 spans 16 residues. The CDR3 sequence: CASSLDARQYNEKLFF. CDR3 bases: TGCGCCAGCAGCTTGGACGCTAGACAGTATAATGAAAAACTGTTTTTT.

The chain links TRBV7-8 to TRBJ1-1, with D uncertain. Germline V lookup: CDR1 SGHVS, CDR2 FQNEAQ. The CDR3 contains 16 residues. The V end lost 1 base, the J end lost 3 bases, and 15 bases lay between the germline ends. The CDR3 region has the DNA TGTGCCAGCAGCTTAGGGGTGCCCCGGTTGGACACTGAAGCTTTCTTT. Its protein product is CASSLGVPRLDTEAFF.

The chain has TRBV14 and TRBJ2-3, with D possibly being TRBD2 (6 bases). Germline loops: CDR1 SGHDN, CDR2 FVKESK. The V and J ends lost 0 bases and 1 base respectively, with 8 bases between them. This CDR3 contains 15 residues. The CDR3 DNA sequence: TGTGCCAGCAGCCAAGATCCTAGCGGCACAGATACGCAGTATTTT. Translated, it gives CASSQDPSGTDTQYF.

V usage is TRBV4-2 and J usage is TRBJ2-2; no clear D. The V end was cut by 5 bases, the J end by 5 bases, with 6 bases between. Germline V gives CDR1 LGHNA, CDR2 YNFKEQ. This CDR3 region has 12 residues. CDR3 in amino acids: CASSIGTGELFF. The CDR3 region has the DNA TGTGCCAGCAGCATAGGAACCGGGGAGCTGTTTTTT.

The gene calls are TRBV11-3 and TRBJ2-1; the match to TRBD2 covers 16 bases. V lost 4 bases and J lost 8; bases outside the gene matches: 2. Germline V lookup: CDR1 SGHNT, CDR2 YENEEA. The CDR3 runs 15 residues. CDR3 residues: CASSSGLAGGHEQFF. The DNA for the CDR3 is TGTGCCAGCAGCTCGGGACTAGCGGGGGGGCATGAGCAGTTCTTC.

This clone has a single count. This chain joins TRBV10-3 and TRBJ1-3, with 7 bases matching TRBD1. Losses at the gene ends were 6 bases for V and 4 bases for J; bases not matched to a gene: 3. This CDR3 region has 13 residues. Germline V gene sequence: CDR1 ENHRY, CDR2 SYGVKD. The CDR3 reads CAISDREGNTIYF. CDR3 DNA sequence: TGTGCCATCAGCGACAGGGAGGGAAACACCATATATTTT.